One and the same sample provided the 2 T cell receptor beta chains below, sequenced in a study of PD-1 blockade in classical Hodgkin lymphoma. Described time point: cycle 4 day 1 (C4D1), after five to seven weeks of nivolumab. Relapse after autologous stem cell transplantation occurred in every patient, and brentuximab vedotin exposure varied. Produced via immunoSEQ multiplex PCR; TCRdb's table is partial and in-frame only. The sample includes over 75,000 clones, approximately 90% seen only once; the top ten take under 3.5%. The source was peripheral blood mononuclear cells (PBMCs), collected before the fourth cycle of nivolumab. The receptors shown here come from a human donor with classical Hodgkin lymphoma.

This clone was counted a single time. This chain joins TRBV6-5 and TRBJ2-7, with D perhaps matching TRBD1 (6 bases). The CDR3 is made up of 15 amino acids. Germline V gene data show CDR1 as MNHEY and CDR2 as SVGAGI. The V and J ends lost 2 bases and 0 bases respectively, with 11 bases between them. The CDR3 protein is CASSYTRDNSYEQYF. DNA for the CDR3: TGTGCCAGCAGTTACACCCGGGACAACTCCTACGAGCAGTACTTC.

CDR3 DNA: TGTGCCAGCAGCTTAGTTGGCAGGGATAACGAGCAGTACTTC. The encoded protein is CASSLVGRDNEQYF. V is TRBV11-3 and J is TRBJ2-7, with a possible D match to TRBD1 (5 bases). Trimming stripped 1 base from V and 5 bases from J, with 12 bases between. The CDR3 consists of 14 residues. Looked up from germline, CDR1 is SGHNT and CDR2 is YENEEA. Variable domain in full (rest from reference TRBV11-3 and TRBJ2-7): EAGVVQSPRYKIIEKKQPVAFWCNPISGHNTLYWYLQNLGQGPELLIRYENEEAVDDSQLPKDRFSAERLKGVDSTLKIQPAELGDSAVYLCASSLVGRDNEQYFGPGTRLTVT.